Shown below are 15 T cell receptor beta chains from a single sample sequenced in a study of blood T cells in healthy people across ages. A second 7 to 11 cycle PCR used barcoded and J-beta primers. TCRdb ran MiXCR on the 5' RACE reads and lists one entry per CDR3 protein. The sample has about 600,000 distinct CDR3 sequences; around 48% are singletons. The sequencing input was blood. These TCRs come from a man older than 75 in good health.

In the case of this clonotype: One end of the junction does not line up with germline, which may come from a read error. The CDR3 protein is CASSLEGADTQYF. The DNA of the CDR3 is TGTGCCAGCAGCTTAGAGGGCGCAGATACGCAGTATTTT. The chain has TRBV5-1 and TRBJ2-3; D may be TRBD2 (5 bases). CDR1 is SGHRS, CDR2 YFSETQ, per germline. The CDR3 sequence is 13 residues long.

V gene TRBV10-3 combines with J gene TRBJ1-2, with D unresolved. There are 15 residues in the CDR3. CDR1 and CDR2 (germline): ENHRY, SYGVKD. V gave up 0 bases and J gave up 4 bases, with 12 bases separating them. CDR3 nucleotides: TGTGCCATCAGTGAGTCTGATCAGGCTGGCTATGGCTACACCTTC. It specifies CAISESDQAGYGYTF.

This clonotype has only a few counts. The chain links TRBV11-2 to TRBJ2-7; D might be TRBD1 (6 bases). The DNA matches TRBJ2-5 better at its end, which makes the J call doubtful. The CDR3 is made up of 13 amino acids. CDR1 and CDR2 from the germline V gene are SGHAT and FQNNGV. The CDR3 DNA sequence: TGTGCCAGCAGCTACACAGGGATACAGACCCAGTACTTC. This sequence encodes CASSYTGIQTQYF.

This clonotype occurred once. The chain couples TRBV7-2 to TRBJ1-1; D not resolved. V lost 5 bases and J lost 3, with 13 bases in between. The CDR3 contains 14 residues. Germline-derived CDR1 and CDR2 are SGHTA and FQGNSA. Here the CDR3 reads CASSAPLGYTEAFF. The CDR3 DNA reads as TGTGCCAGCAGCGCACCGCTGGGGTACACTGAAGCTTTCTTT.

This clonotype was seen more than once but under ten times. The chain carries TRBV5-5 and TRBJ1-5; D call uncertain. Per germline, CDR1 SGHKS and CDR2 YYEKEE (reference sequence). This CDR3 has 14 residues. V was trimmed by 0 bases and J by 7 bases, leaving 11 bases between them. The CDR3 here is CASSLGDGGQPQHF. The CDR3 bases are TGTGCCAGCAGCTTGGGCGATGGCGGGCAGCCCCAGCATTTT.

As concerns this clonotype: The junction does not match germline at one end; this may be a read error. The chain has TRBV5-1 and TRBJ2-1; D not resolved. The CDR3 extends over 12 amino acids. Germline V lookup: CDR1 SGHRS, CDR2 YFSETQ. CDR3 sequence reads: CASSWVGSERFF. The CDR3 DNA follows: TGCGCCAGCAGCTGGGTCGGATCCGAGCGGTTCTTC.

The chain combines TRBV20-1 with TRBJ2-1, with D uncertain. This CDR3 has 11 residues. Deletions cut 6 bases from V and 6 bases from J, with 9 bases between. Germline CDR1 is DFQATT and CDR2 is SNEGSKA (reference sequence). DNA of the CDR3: TGCAGTGCCTATACGGGCAATGAGCAGTTCTTC. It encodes CSAYTGNEQFF.

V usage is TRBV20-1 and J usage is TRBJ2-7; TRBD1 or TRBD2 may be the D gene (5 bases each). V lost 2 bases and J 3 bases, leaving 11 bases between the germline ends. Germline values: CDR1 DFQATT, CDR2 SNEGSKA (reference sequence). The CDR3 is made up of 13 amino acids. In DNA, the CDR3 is TGCAGTGCTAGATCCGGGACGAACTACGAGCAGTACTTC. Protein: CSARSGTNYEQYF.

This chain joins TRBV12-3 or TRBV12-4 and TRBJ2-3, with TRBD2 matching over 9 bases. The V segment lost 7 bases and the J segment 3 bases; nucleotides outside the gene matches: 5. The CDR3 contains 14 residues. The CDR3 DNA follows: TGTGCCAGCACCCTCAGCGGGGGGACAGATACGCAGTATTTT. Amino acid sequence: CASTLSGGTDTQYF.

The CDR3 loop is CSARLGGYGYTF. The CDR3 bases are TGCAGTGCTAGGTTGGGGGGCTATGGCTACACCTTC. The V and J genes are TRBV20-1 and TRBJ1-2; a possible D gene is TRBD1 (5 bases). Trimming shortened V by 3 bases and J by 4 bases, and 9 bases separated the two germline ends. This CDR3 is 12 amino acids long. Looked up from germline, CDR1 is DFQATT and CDR2 is SNEGSKA (reference sequence).

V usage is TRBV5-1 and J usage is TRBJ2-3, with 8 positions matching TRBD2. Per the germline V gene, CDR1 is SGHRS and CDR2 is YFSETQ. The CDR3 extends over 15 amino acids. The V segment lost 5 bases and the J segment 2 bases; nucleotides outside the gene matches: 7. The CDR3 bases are TGCGCCAGCAGGGATGAGCGGGGGCCCACAGATACGCAGTATTTT. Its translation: CASRDERGPTDTQYF.

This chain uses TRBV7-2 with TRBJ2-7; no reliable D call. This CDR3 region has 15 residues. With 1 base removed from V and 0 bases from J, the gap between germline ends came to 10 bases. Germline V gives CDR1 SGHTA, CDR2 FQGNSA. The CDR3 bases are TGTGCCAGCAGCTTAGTACCAGGAATCTCCTACGAGCAGTACTTC. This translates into CASSLVPGISYEQYF.

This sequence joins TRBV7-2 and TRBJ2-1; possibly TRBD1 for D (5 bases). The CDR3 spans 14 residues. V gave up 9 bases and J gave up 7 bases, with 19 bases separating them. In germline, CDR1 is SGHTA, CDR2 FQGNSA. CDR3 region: CARTREQGYNEQFF. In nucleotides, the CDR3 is TGTGCCAGAACCAGAGAGCAGGGCTATAATGAGCAGTTCTTC.

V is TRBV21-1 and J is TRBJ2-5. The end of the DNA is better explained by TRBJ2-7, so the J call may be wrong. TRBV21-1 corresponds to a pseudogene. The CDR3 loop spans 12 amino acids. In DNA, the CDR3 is TGCGCCAGCAGCAAATGTGGCCACGAGCAGTACTTC. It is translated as CASSKCGHEQYF.

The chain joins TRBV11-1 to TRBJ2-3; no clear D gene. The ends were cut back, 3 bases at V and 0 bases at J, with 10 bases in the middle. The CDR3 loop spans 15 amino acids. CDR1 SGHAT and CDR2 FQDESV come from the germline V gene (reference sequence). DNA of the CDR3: TGTGCCAGCAGCTTGAAGGGATCTAGCACAGATACGCAGTATTTT. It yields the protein CASSLKGSSTDTQYF.